The 31 T cell receptor beta chains presented below share a single source sample, sequenced in a study of immune evolution from preneoplasia to lung adenocarcinoma. Measured with immunoSEQ multiplex PCR; TCRdb has only the in-frame clones, and not every one. The sample shows nearly 5,500 clones, approximately 86% of them seen only once. Material for sequencing was FFPE invasive lung adenocarcinoma tissue. The source is a person between 45 and 75 years old with lung adenocarcinoma.

As regards this clone: One end of the junction does not line up with germline, which may come from a read error. This chain connects TRBV7-7 to TRBJ2-1, with D perhaps matching TRBD2 (5 bases). Germline V gives CDR1 SSHAT, CDR2 FNYEAQ (reference sequence). CDR3 length equals 15 residues. The CDR3 region has the DNA TGTGCTAGCAGCTTAGTTTACGGGACCTACAATGAGCAGTTCTTC. Its protein product is CASSLVYGTYNEQFF.

The J gene is TRBJ2-2, the V gene TRBV25-1; 12 bases are shared with TRBD2. The CDR3 covers 17 residues. V was pared by 4 bases and J by 7 bases, with 10 bases of the junction left unmatched. Germline V gene lookup returns CDR1 MGHDK and CDR2 SYGVNS. The DNA for the CDR3 is TGTGCCAGCAGTGGGTGGACTAGCGGGAAAGGGGGCGGGGAGCTGTTTTTT. The encoded protein is CASSGWTSGKGGGELFF.

The genes are TRBV30 and TRBJ2-7, with D uncertain. V lost 2 bases and J 4 bases, leaving 18 bases between the germline ends. CDR3 length equals 15 residues. The V gene's germline CDR1 is GTSNPN and CDR2 SVGIG (reference sequence). The CDR3 loop is CAWSLTPLFRYEQYF. The CDR3 nucleotides are TGTGCCTGGAGTCTCACACCCTTGTTCCGATACGAGCAGTACTTC. The whole variable domain, remainder taken from reference TRBV30 and TRBJ2-7, is SQTIHQWPATLVQPVGSPLSLECTVEGTSNPNLYWYRQAAGRGLQLLFYSVGIGQISSEVPQNLSASRPQDRQFILSSKKLLLSDSGFYLCAWSLTPLFRYEQYFGPGTRLTVT.

The V and J genes are TRBV7-9 and TRBJ2-5; possible D gene TRBD2, 6 bases. The germline V and J ends were trimmed by 4 bases and 5 bases, with 14 bases remaining between them. CDR3 length: 14 amino acids. The germline V gene has CDR1 SEHNR and CDR2 FQNEAQ (reference sequence). Here the CDR3 reads CASSSRDGGETQYF. The CDR3 DNA reads TGTGCCAGCAGCTCCCGGGACGGAGGGGAGACCCAGTACTTC.

This clone was found once. V gene TRBV28 combines with J gene TRBJ1-5; D may be TRBD1 (5 bases). There are 13 residues in the CDR3. V lost 4 bases and J lost 3, with 7 bases in between. CDR1 and CDR2 from the germline V gene are MDHEN and SYDVKM. CDR3 loop: CASSYGTNQPQHF. CDR3 bases: TGTGCCAGCAGTTATGGGACCAATCAGCCCCAGCATTTT.

The rearrangement uses TRBV6-5 and TRBJ1-2; weak D call: TRBD1 (5 bases). Trimming took 2 bases from V and 4 from J, leaving 11 bases between them. This CDR3 has 14 amino acids. Germline CDR1 and CDR2: MNHEY and SVGAGI. CDR3 region: CASSYGQGGYGYTF. In nucleotides, the CDR3 is TGTGCCAGCAGTTACGGGCAGGGAGGCTATGGCTACACCTTC.

This chain connects TRBV9 to TRBJ2-2; D uncertain. Germline-derived CDR1 and CDR2 are SGDLS and YYNGEE. The length of the CDR3 is 16 residues. V was trimmed by 3 bases and J by 7 bases, leaving 19 bases between them. Here the CDR3 reads CASSATLNRFVGELFF. Written as DNA, the CDR3 is TGTGCCAGCAGCGCCACCCTCAACCGGTTCGTCGGGGAGCTGTTTTTT.

V is TRBV7-2 and J is TRBJ1-5, with 11 bases identical to TRBD1. The V gene end was trimmed by 5 bases and the J gene end by 2 bases; junction bases not matched to a gene: 5. Germline V gene sequence: CDR1 SGHTA, CDR2 FQGNSA. The CDR3 has 16 residues. The CDR3 protein is CASSVGTGGGNQPQHF. The CDR3 DNA reads TGTGCCAGCAGCGTCGGGACAGGGGGTGGCAATCAGCCCCAGCATTTT.

The rearrangement joins TRBV28 to TRBJ2-7; maybe TRBD1 (6 bases). V was shortened by 6 bases and J by 1 base, with 10 bases between the two germline ends. CDR1 and CDR2 (germline): MDHEN, SYDVKM. The CDR3 extends over 13 amino acids. The CDR3 region is CASSYGTSYEQYF. The DNA for the CDR3 is TGTGCCAGCAGCTACGGGACATCCTACGAGCAGTACTTC.

This chain joins TRBV5-4 and TRBJ1-1; the D is unclear. The CDR3 totals 15 residues. Germline V gene sequence: CDR1 SGHNT, CDR2 YYREEE (reference sequence). V was shortened by 4 bases and J by 7 bases, with 20 bases between the two germline ends. CDR3: CASSIDTGPAVEAFF. In DNA form, the CDR3 reads TGTGCCAGCAGCATAGATACCGGGCCCGCCGTTGAAGCTTTCTTT. The full variable domain, completed using reference TRBV5-4 and TRBJ1-1, is ETGVTQSPTHLIKTRGQQVTLRCSSQSGHNTVSWYQQALGQGPQFIFQYYREEENGRGNFPPRFSGLQFPNYSSELNVNALELDDSALYLCASSIDTGPAVEAFFGQGTRLTVV.

This chain connects TRBV28 to TRBJ2-7; TRBD2 matches at 7 bases. Unmatched junction bases numbered 11, after V lost 6 bases and J lost 3 bases. The CDR3 contains 15 residues. From germline, CDR1 is MDHEN and CDR2 SYDVKM. Written as DNA, the CDR3 is TGTGCCAGCAGCCCTCCGGGCGGGAGCGTCTACGAGCAGTACTTC. Translating gives CASSPPGGSVYEQYF.

This sequence joins TRBV6-5 and TRBJ1-5; D is uncertain. V lost 6 bases, J lost 2 bases, and 8 bases lay in between. The germline CDR1 and CDR2 sequences are MNHEY and SVGAGI. The CDR3 covers 13 residues. CDR3 in DNA: TGTGCCAGCAGACGCGACGGCAATCAGCCCCAGCATTTT. Its protein is CASRRDGNQPQHF.

A single count supports this clone. The chain carries TRBV19 and TRBJ2-1; TRBD2 matches at 7 bases. V lost 0 bases, J lost 12 bases, and 11 bases stayed unmatched. The CDR3 runs to 15 residues. CDR1 is LNHDA and CDR2 is SQIVND in the germline V gene (reference sequence). The chain's CDR3 is CASSIEPTRAGPQFF. CDR3 coding DNA: TGTGCCAGTAGTATAGAGCCGACGAGAGCGGGGCCGCAGTTCTTC.

The chain carries TRBV15 and TRBJ2-2; D gene ambiguous. This CDR3 contains 15 residues. V was clipped by 0 bases and J by 5 bases, with 10 bases between them. Germline-derived CDR1 and CDR2 are LNHNV and YYDKDF (reference sequence). CDR3 DNA sequence: TGTGCCACCAGCAGAGATCGGGCAGAAACCGGGGAGCTGTTTTTT. It codes for CATSRDRAETGELFF. The whole variable domain, remainder taken from reference TRBV15 and TRBJ2-2, is DAMVIQNPRYQVTQFGKPVTLSCSQTLNHNVMYWYQQKSSQAPKLLFHYYDKDFNNEADTPDNFQSRRPNTSFCFLDIRSPGLGDTAMYLCATSRDRAETGELFFGEGSRLTVL.

The gene calls are TRBV21-1 and TRBJ2-1. TRBV21-1 is noted as a pseudogene. This CDR3 is built from 21 residues. The CDR3 loop is CASSKVSRDRRLLSSYNEQFF. The CDR3 nucleotides read TGTGCCAGCAGCAAAGTCTCCCGGGACCGACGTCTTCTTAGCTCCTACAATGAGCAGTTCTTC.

The rearrangement uses TRBV7-8 and TRBJ1-5; D is perhaps TRBD1 (6 bases). Deletions cut 2 bases from V and 13 bases from J, with 15 bases between. The CDR3 loop spans 13 amino acids. CDR1 is SGHVS and CDR2 is FQNEAQ in the germline V gene. The DNA for the CDR3 is TGTGCCAGCAGCTTATCCGGGCAGGGGCAACAGCATTTT. Protein sequence: CASSLSGQGQQHF. The variable domain in full, completed from reference TRBV7-8 and TRBJ1-5, reads GAGVSQSPRYKVAKRGQDVALRCDPISGHVSLFWYQQALGQGPEFLTYFQNEAQLDKSGLPSDRFFAERPEGSVSTLKIQRTQQEDSAVYLCASSLSGQGQQHFGDGTRLSIL.

The V gene is TRBV11-2, the J gene TRBJ1-1, with 8 bases identical to TRBD1. The V gene end was trimmed by 5 bases and the J gene end by 8 bases; junction bases not matched to a gene: 10. The CDR3 extends over 14 amino acids. Germline V gives CDR1 SGHAT, CDR2 FQNNGV. CDR3: CASSLDRGGGEAFF. As DNA, the CDR3 is TGTGCCAGCAGCCTCGACAGGGGCGGCGGGGAAGCTTTCTTT.

V usage is TRBV5-4 and J usage is TRBJ2-3; 9 bases agree with TRBD2. Germline assignment: CDR1 SGHNT and CDR2 YYREEE (reference sequence). The CDR3 sequence is 16 residues long. V was clipped by 2 bases and J by 2 bases; unmatched bases: 6. CDR3 region: CASSLDSGSATDTQYF. CDR3 nucleotides: TGTGCCAGCAGCTTAGATAGCGGGAGTGCCACAGATACGCAGTATTTT.

The genes are TRBV5-1 and TRBJ2-5, with D possibly TRBD2 on 5 matching bases. Trimming stripped 4 bases from V and 5 bases from J, with 12 bases between. The germline gives CDR1 SGHRS, CDR2 YFSETQ. This CDR3 comprises 13 residues. This chain's CDR3 is CASSLGLGETQYF. DNA of the CDR3: TGCGCCAGCAGCCTAGGACTGGGGGAGACCCAGTACTTC.

In its sample, this clone was seen once. The chain joins TRBV19 to TRBJ1-5, with D perhaps matching TRBD1 (6 bases). V lost 6 bases and J lost 4, with 13 bases in between. Germline lookup yields CDR1 LNHDA and CDR2 SQIVND (reference sequence). The length of the CDR3 is 14 residues. The CDR3 DNA sequence: TGTGCCAGTAGAACGGGACATACAAATCAGCCCCAGCATTTT. Residues: CASRTGHTNQPQHF.

The chain has TRBV11-2 and TRBJ2-5; D remains ambiguous. Trimming took 1 base from V and 5 from J, leaving 14 bases between them. The CDR3 sequence is 15 residues long. Germline CDR1 SGHAT, CDR2 FQNNGV. CDR3 sequence reads: CASSLGVSPGETQYF. CDR3 sequence (DNA): TGTGCCAGCAGCTTAGGTGTTAGCCCCGGGGAGACCCAGTACTTC.

The chain combines TRBV7-3 with TRBJ2-5; D call uncertain. Germline loops: CDR1 SGHTA, CDR2 FQGTGA. There are 13 residues in the CDR3. V shed 3 bases and J shed 1 base, with 6 bases lying between them. The CDR3 spells CASSLGLQETQYF. For the CDR3, the DNA is TGTGCCAGCAGCTTGGGCCTCCAAGAGACCCAGTACTTC.

The chain combines TRBV5-1 with TRBJ2-5; D remains unclear. Germline V CDR1 and CDR2: SGHRS, YFSETQ. V dropped 4 bases and J dropped 2 bases, with 15 bases sitting between them. The CDR3 extends over 15 amino acids. CDR3 sequence reads: CASSVISTNQETQYF. CDR3 sequence (DNA): TGCGCCAGCAGCGTTATATCAACAAATCAAGAGACCCAGTACTTC.

The genes are TRBV5-6 and TRBJ2-2; no reliable D call. The CDR3 contains 17 residues. CDR1 and CDR2 from the germline V gene are SGHDT and YYEEEE. V lost 4 bases and J 0 bases, leaving 16 bases between the germline ends. Written as DNA, the CDR3 is TGTGCCAGCAGCGGCCTCGCGACTCACACGAACACCGGGGAGCTGTTTTTT. Its protein product is CASSGLATHTNTGELFF.

The chain carries TRBV9 and TRBJ2-7; 11 nucleotides align to TRBD2. Germline lookup yields CDR1 SGDLS and CDR2 YYNGEE. J lost 0 bases, V lost 5 bases, and 10 bases had no gene match. This CDR3 is 17 amino acids long. CDR3 amino acids: CASRSSLAGGPSYEQYF. In nucleotides, the CDR3 is TGTGCCAGCAGGAGTTCTTTAGCGGGAGGGCCCTCCTACGAGCAGTACTTC.

The rearrangement links TRBV7-9 to TRBJ2-1; D may be TRBD2 (5 bases). The V end lost 5 bases, the J end lost 2 bases, and 10 bases lay between the germline ends. The CDR3 spans 14 residues. Germline loops: CDR1 SEHNR, CDR2 FQNEAQ (reference sequence). Here the CDR3 DNA reads TGTGCCAGCAGCATTACTAGTCCCTACAATGAGCAGTTCTTC. Its protein is CASSITSPYNEQFF.

This clone was counted once. The chain carries TRBV28 and TRBJ2-7; possibly TRBD2 for D (6 bases). This CDR3 comprises 13 residues. Trimming removed 8 bases from V and 3 bases from J, with 14 bases in between. Germline lookup yields CDR1 MDHEN and CDR2 SYDVKM. This chain's CDR3 is CASCSGDLYEQYF. The CDR3 nucleotides are TGTGCCAGCTGTTCGGGGGACCTCTACGAGCAGTACTTC. Supplemented by reference TRBV28 and TRBJ2-7, the full variable domain reads DVKVTQSSRYLVKRTGEKVFLECVQDMDHENMFWYRQDPGLGLRLIYFSYDVKMKEKGDIPEGYSVSREKKERFSLILESASTNQTSMYLCASCSGDLYEQYFGPGTRLTVT.

The chain carries TRBV6-1 and TRBJ1-5; D unclear. This CDR3 has 13 amino acids. The V end lost 3 bases, the J end lost 5 bases, and 8 bases lay between the germline ends. In germline, CDR1 is MNHNS, CDR2 SASEGT. The CDR3 loop is CASSDYTDQPQHF. CDR3 in DNA: TGTGCCAGCAGTGACTATACCGATCAGCCCCAGCATTTT.

This clone was seen once. The V gene is TRBV6-6, the J gene TRBJ2-7; TRBD2 matches at 7 bases. In germline, CDR1 is MNHNY, CDR2 SVGAGI (reference sequence). The trim removed 8 bases at V and 0 bases at J, leaving 7 bases unmatched. The CDR3 contains 14 residues. The CDR3 DNA sequence: TGTGCCAGCCAACCTAGCGGTAGCTCCTACGAGCAGTACTTC. Translated, it gives CASQPSGSSYEQYF.

V gene TRBV19 combines with J gene TRBJ1-2, with D uncertain. Per germline, CDR1 LNHDA and CDR2 SQIVND (reference sequence). Trimming took 2 bases from V and 0 from J, leaving 7 bases between them. This CDR3 is built from 14 residues. CDR3 bases: TGTGCCAGTAGTATACAGAACTCTAACTATGGCTACACCTTC. Translating gives CASSIQNSNYGYTF. Full variable domain (remainder filled in from reference TRBV19 and TRBJ1-2): DGGITQSPKYLFRKEGQNVTLSCEQNLNHDAMYWYRQDPGQGLRLIYYSQIVNDFQKGDIAEGYSVSREKKESFPLTVTSAQKNPTAFYLCASSIQNSNYGYTFGSGTRLTVV.

In the case of this clone: Other DNA variants within this sample encode the same CDR3. The chain carries TRBV11-1 and TRBJ2-7, with 10 bases lining up with TRBD1. The germline V gene encodes CDR1 SGHAT and CDR2 FQDESV (reference sequence). This CDR3 has 14 residues. J gave up 2 bases and V 5 bases, and 3 bases lay outside the gene matches. CDR3 sequence reads: CASSLTGGTYEQYF. The DNA for the CDR3 is TGTGCCAGCAGCCTGACAGGGGGCACCTACGAGCAGTACTTC.